The rows below give T cell receptor beta chains drawn from one sample of a study of T cells after yellow fever vaccination. TCRdb re-called the 5' RACE reads through MiXCR, storing one row per CDR3 protein. The data contain under 500,000 distinct CDR3 sequences, under 20% of them singletons. The sequencing here drew on PBMCs, taken before the yellow fever booster vaccination. These receptors all come from a young man who received the YFV17D yellow fever vaccine. Each CDR3 is given with its conserved first and last residue. D genes are given only for firm matches. Clone size is shown for a subset of rows, as once, few, many or a class of expanded clone.

cdr3_aa,cdr3_nt,j_call,clone_size,v_call,d_call
CASSRGSGQPQHF,TGTGCCAGTTCCAGGGGTTCGGGTCAGCCCCAGCATTTT,TRBJ1-5,-,TRBV18,-
CASSVEGAGEAFF,TGTGCCAGCAGCGTAGAAGGGGCCGGTGAAGCTTTCTTT,TRBJ1-1,-,TRBV9,-
CASSWTGHRDGYTF,TGTGCCAGCAGTTGGACAGGGCATCGGGATGGCTACACCTTC,TRBJ1-2,-,TRBV12-3/TRBV12-4,TRBD1
CASSLEPGGAETQYF,TGTGCCAGCAGCTTAGAACCTGGTGGGGCGGAGACCCAGTACTTC,TRBJ2-5,-,TRBV7-9,-
CASSLGGEGEAFF,TGTGCCAGCAGTTTGGGGGGCGAAGGTGAAGCTTTCTTT,TRBJ1-1,-,TRBV12-3/TRBV12-4,-
CASSLLSPFPNYGYTF,TGTGCCAGCAGCTTACTTAGCCCGTTCCCTAACTATGGCTACACCTTC,TRBJ1-2,few,TRBV7-9,-
CASSYGEYGYTF,TGTGCCAGCAGTTACGGAGAATATGGCTACACCTTC,TRBJ1-2,few,TRBV6-5,-
CASSLVPRGRGYGYTF,TGTGCCAGCAGCTTAGTCCCCAGGGGGCGCGGCTATGGCTACACCTTC,TRBJ1-2,few,TRBV11-2,TRBD1
CASSQDNSLLYGYTF,TGCGCCAGCAGCCAAGATAACAGCCTCCTCTATGGCTACACCTTC,TRBJ1-2,few,TRBV4-3,-
CASSQEVTGDSPLHF,TGCGCCAGCAGCCAAGAGGTGACAGGAGATTCACCCCTCCACTTT,TRBJ1-6,many,TRBV4-1,-
CSAAGTTYGYTF,TGCAGTGCTGCCGGGACCACGTATGGCTACACCTTC,TRBJ1-2,-,TRBV20-1,-
CASSEPGGAMNTEAFF,TGCGCCAGCAGCGAACCAGGGGGCGCGATGAACACTGAAGCTTTCTTT,TRBJ1-1,-,TRBV5-1,TRBD1
CASSLALYNEQFF,TGTGCCAGCAGCTTGGCCCTTTACAATGAGCAGTTCTTC,TRBJ2-1,-,TRBV5-6,-
CASSFGQIFYEQYF,TGTGCCAGCAGCTTTGGACAGATTTTCTACGAGCAGTACTTC,TRBJ2-7,few,TRBV5-6,-